This TCR beta chain was identified in a study of OX40 agonist ivuxolimab in advanced cancers. Produced via immunoSEQ multiplex PCR; TCRdb's table is partial and in-frame only. The table has 22,000 or so clones, nearly 80% seen once. V lost 10 bases, J lost 0 bases, and 13 bases lay in between. The CDR3 is 14 amino acids. The germline gives CDR1 LNHDA, CDR2 SQIVND (reference sequence). The chain uses TRBV19 and TRBJ2-1; tentatively, D is TRBD2 (6 bases). Sequenced material: CD4+ or CD8+ T cells sorted from blood, taken in a trial of the OX40 agonist ivuxolimab. This sequence originates from an adult with an advanced solid tumor such as melanoma, head and neck, liver or kidney cancer. CDR3 nucleotides: TGTGCCACTGGGGTCGGGGGCTCCTACAATGAGCAGTTCTTC. The encoded protein is CATGVGGSYNEQFF.